Detailed here is one TCR beta chain. Using immunoSEQ multiplex PCR, the repertoire was profiled, and TCRdb retains in-frame clones only, with some absent. The sample has about 53,000 clones, roughly 84% seen once. The data belong to a study of OX40 agonist ivuxolimab in advanced cancers. CDR3 length equals 14 residues. With 3 bases removed from V and 2 bases from J, the gap between germline ends came to 11 bases. Germline-derived CDR1 and CDR2 are SGDLS and YYNGEE. The sequence was collected from an adult with an advanced solid tumor such as melanoma, head and neck, liver or kidney cancer. The sequencing used CD4+ or CD8+ T cells sorted from blood, collected in a trial of the OX40 agonist ivuxolimab. The chain uses TRBV9 and TRBJ1-1; D gene uncertain. The CDR3 here is CASSAQTGNTEAFF. The CDR3 region has the DNA TGTGCCAGCAGCGCACAGACGGGAAACACTGAAGCTTTCTTT.